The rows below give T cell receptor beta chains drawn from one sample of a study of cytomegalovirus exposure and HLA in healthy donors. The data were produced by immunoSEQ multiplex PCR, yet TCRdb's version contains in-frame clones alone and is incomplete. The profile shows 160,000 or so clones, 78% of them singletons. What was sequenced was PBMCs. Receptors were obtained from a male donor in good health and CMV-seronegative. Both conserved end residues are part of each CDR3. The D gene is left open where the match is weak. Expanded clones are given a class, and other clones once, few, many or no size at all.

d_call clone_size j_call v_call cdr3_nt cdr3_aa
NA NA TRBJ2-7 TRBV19 TGTGCCAGTAGTATATCCCCAGGTCCTGTTTCCTACGAGCAGTACTTC CASSISPGPVSYEQYF
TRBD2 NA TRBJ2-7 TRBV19 TGTGCCAGTAGTAAACTAGCGGACTCCTACGAGCAGTACTTC CASSKLADSYEQYF
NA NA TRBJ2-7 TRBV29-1 TGCAGCGTTGAAAGCCCCACGACAGAGCACGAGCAGTACTTC CSVESPTTEHEQYF
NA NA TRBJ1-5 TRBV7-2 TGTGCCAGCAGCTCGCTAGGCGTCAATCAGCCCCAGCATTTT CASSSLGVNQPQHF
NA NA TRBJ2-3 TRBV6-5 TGTGCCAGCAGTTACTCTCGCATATCCGGGGCAGATACGCAGTATTTT CASSYSRISGADTQYF
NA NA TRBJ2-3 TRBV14 TGTGCCAGCAGCCGTCTTATCAGCACAGATACGCAGTATTTT CASSRLISTDTQYF
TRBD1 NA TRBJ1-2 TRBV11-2 TGTGCCAGCAGCTCCCGACAGGGGGCAGATGGCTACACCTTC CASSSRQGADGYTF
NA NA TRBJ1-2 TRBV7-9 TGTGCCAGCAGCTTAGGGAAAAACCAGGGGGGCTACACCTTC CASSLGKNQGGYTF
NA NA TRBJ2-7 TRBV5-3 TGTGCCAGAAGAAATCTGACAGGTACCTACGAGCAGTACTTC CARRNLTGTYEQYF
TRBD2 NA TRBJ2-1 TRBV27 TGTGCCAGCAGTTCCGCCCAAGCGGGGTTGTACAATGAGCAGTTCTTC CASSSAQAGLYNEQFF
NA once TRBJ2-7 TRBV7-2 TGTGCCAGCAGCGCGGGAAGGGGGCAAACCTACGAGCAGTACTTC CASSAGRGQTYEQYF
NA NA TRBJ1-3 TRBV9 TGTGCCAGCAGCGTATACAGTTCCTCTGGAAACACCATATATTTT CASSVYSSSGNTIYF
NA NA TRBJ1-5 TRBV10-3 TGTGCCATCAGTGAGTCGGTGCGGGAGCAGCCCCAGCATTTT CAISESVREQPQHF